Below, 24 T cell receptor beta chains from the same sample are listed, as sequenced in a study of human T cells and chemical hapten exposure. This sample's time point: patch test 1, 2 weeks after DPC sensitization. Treatment here: therapeutic diphenylcyclopropenone sensitization with weekly scalp DPC. MiXCR, applied by TCRdb to the RACE reads, yields one record per CDR3 protein. The table records roughly 380,000 distinct CDR3 sequences, more than 4.5% of them present only once. Material: whole blood, obtained in connection with sensitization to the hapten diphenylcyclopropenone (DPC). All receptors come from a woman aged 45-59 years with alopecia areata. Some clones in this sample may be carry-over from other donors' samples.

This clonotype was seen only a few times. The V and J genes are TRBV20-1 and TRBJ1-6, with TRBD1 matching 8 bases. The CDR3 contains 15 residues. V trimming: 4 bases; J trimming: 7 bases; junction bases outside the gene matches: 9. Germline loops: CDR1 DFQATT, CDR2 SNEGSKA (reference sequence). In DNA form, the CDR3 reads TGCAGTGCTACATATCAGGGGGCGTTAAATTCACCCCTCCACTTT. Its translation is CSATYQGALNSPLHF.

This clonotype appeared many times. This chain uses TRBV12-3 or TRBV12-4 with TRBJ2-7; D is ambiguous. This CDR3 spans 14 amino acids. V lost 5 bases to trimming and J lost 3 bases, with 14 bases between them. In DNA, the CDR3 is TGTGCCAGCAGTCCCAAGGGCGGAAACTACGAGCAGTACTTC. This translates into CASSPKGGNYEQYF.

This clonotype has a handful of counts. The gene calls are TRBV7-3 and TRBJ1-1; no definite D call. The V gene's germline CDR1 is SGHTA and CDR2 FQGTGA. V gave up 3 bases and J gave up 0 bases, with 11 bases separating them. The CDR3 spans 15 residues. In nucleotides, the CDR3 is TGTGCCAGCAGCTTGGATCTCAGCATGAACACTGAAGCTTTCTTT. Its protein product is CASSLDLSMNTEAFF. Looking up the rest from reference TRBV7-3 and TRBJ1-1 gives the full variable domain: GAGVSQTPSNKVTEKGKYVELRCDPISGHTALYWYRQSLGQGPEFLIYFQGTGAADDSGLPNDRFFAVRPEGSVSTLKIQRTERGDSAVYLCASSLDLSMNTEAFFGQGTRLTVV.

The chain joins TRBV20-1 to TRBJ2-4; D might be TRBD2 (6 bases). Per germline, CDR1 DFQATT and CDR2 SNEGSKA (reference sequence). Between the trimmed V and J ends, which lost 2 bases and 3 bases, there was a span of 14 bases. CDR3 length equals 15 residues. The CDR3 loop reads CSARRGGSNKNIQYF. CDR3 sequence (DNA): TGCAGTGCTAGAAGGGGAGGATCGAACAAAAACATTCAGTACTTC.

This clonotype occurred a few times. For the CDR3, the DNA is TGCGCCAGCAGCCAGCCCCGGGACAGGGGCCCTTCAAGATATGGCTACACCTTC. It translates to CASSQPRDRGPSRYGYTF. The genes are TRBV4-1 and TRBJ1-2, with TRBD1 matching 10 bases. The trim removed 3 bases at V and 5 bases at J, leaving 15 bases unmatched. Germline loops: CDR1 MGHRA, CDR2 YSYEKL. The CDR3 covers 18 residues.

This clonotype was observed a few times. This chain connects TRBV5-1 to TRBJ1-1; D is undetermined. Germline V gene sequence: CDR1 SGHRS, CDR2 YFSETQ. V was clipped by 0 bases and J by 6 bases, with 9 bases between them. The CDR3 runs 13 residues. The CDR3 region is CASSLDSPAEAFF. In DNA, the CDR3 is TGCGCCAGCAGCTTGGACTCCCCGGCTGAAGCTTTCTTT.

This clonotype was observed at least ten times. This chain links TRBV18 with TRBJ1-5; TRBD1 aligns across 9 bases. From germline, CDR1 is KGHSH and CDR2 LQKENI. The CDR3 is 13 amino acids. The ends lost 6 bases at V and 5 bases at J; junction bases unmatched: 2. The CDR3: CASSGDRDQPQHF. CDR3 in DNA: TGTGCCAGCTCGGGGGACAGGGATCAGCCCCAGCATTTT.

This clonotype was detected a few times. V gene TRBV20-1 combines with J gene TRBJ1-4; D unresolved. Germline V gene sequence: CDR1 DFQATT, CDR2 SNEGSKA (reference sequence). With 5 bases removed from V and 8 bases from J, the gap between germline ends came to 9 bases. CDR3 length equals 11 residues. The CDR3 sequence: CSAEEDEKLFF. For the CDR3, the DNA is TGCAGTGCTGAAGAGGACGAAAAACTGTTTTTT.

About this clonotype itself: Relative to the germline gene, one junction end is altered; a read error may explain this. This chain connects TRBV14 to TRBJ2-1, with D unclear. Germline CDR1 and CDR2: SGHDN and FVKESK. The CDR3 is 13 residues long. CDR3 amino acids: CASSQFRYSEQFF. In DNA, the CDR3 is TGTGCCAGCAGCCAATTTCGGTACAGTGAGCAGTTCTTC.

This clonotype has ten or more counts. The chain carries TRBV12-3 or TRBV12-4 and TRBJ1-2, with D perhaps matching TRBD1 (6 bases). The CDR3 extends over 14 amino acids. The V end was cut by 4 bases, the J end by 5 bases, with 14 bases between. The CDR3 is CASSSGQLPYGYTF. The CDR3 nucleotides are TGTGCCAGCAGTTCAGGACAGCTACCTTATGGCTACACCTTC.

A remark on this clonotype: A much larger clonotype is one base distant, so this may be a read error. The chain is built from TRBV29-1 and TRBJ1-2, with 8 bases lining up with TRBD1. This CDR3 spans 15 amino acids. Trimming at V came to 5 bases and at J to 6 bases, leaving 14 bases not matched to a gene. Germline-derived CDR1 and CDR2 are SQVTM and ANQGSEA. The CDR3 sequence is CSVYPTGVGYNGYTF. The CDR3 bases are TGCAGCGTTTACCCGACAGGGGTGGGTTATAATGGCTACACCTTC.

With respect to this clonotype: A much larger clone differs by one base, so this may be a read error. The chain has TRBV28 and TRBJ2-2, with D possibly being TRBD1 (6 bases). V gave up 7 bases and J gave up 3 bases, with 15 bases separating them. The CDR3 totals 15 residues. Looked up from germline, CDR1 is MDHEN and CDR2 is SYDVKM. CDR3 nucleotides: TGTGCCAGCAATGCAGGGGCTCAGTACACCGGGGAGCTGTTTTTT. Protein product: CASNAGAQYTGELFF.

This clonotype came up many times. The genes are TRBV12-3 or TRBV12-4 and TRBJ2-4; 11 bases map to TRBD2. CDR3 length equals 13 residues. After removal of 6 bases from V and 6 bases from J, the junction contained 1 base not matched to a gene. CDR3 sequence (DNA): TGTGCCAGCAGCGGGACTAGCGGAAACATTCAGTACTTC. Translating gives CASSGTSGNIQYF.

This clonotype has a handful of counts. The V call is TRBV5-4, the J call TRBJ2-7, with TRBD1 identical over 8 bases. With V trimmed by 10 bases and J by 0 bases, 6 bases remained unmatched. The CDR3 length is 13 residues. Germline V CDR1 and CDR2: SGHNT, YYREEE (reference sequence). CDR3 region: CAWGTGASYEQYF. The CDR3 region has the DNA TGTGCCTGGGGGACAGGCGCCTCCTACGAGCAGTACTTC.

This clonotype has a count of ten or more. The chain joins TRBV7-3 to TRBJ2-2; D call uncertain. Per germline, CDR1 SGHTA and CDR2 FQGTGA. This CDR3 is 15 amino acids long. V lost 5 bases, J lost 2 bases, and 12 bases lay in between. CDR3 protein: CASSPGLLNTGELFF. The CDR3 DNA follows: TGTGCCAGCAGCCCCGGGCTTCTCAACACCGGGGAGCTGTTTTTT.

This clonotype was observed at least ten times. The rearrangement links TRBV18 to TRBJ1-2; no firm D call. Between the trimmed V and J ends, which lost 3 bases and 5 bases, there was a span of 7 bases. CDR1 is KGHSH, CDR2 LQKENI, per germline. This CDR3 has 12 residues. CDR3 DNA: TGTGCCAGCTCACCGGACCCGTATGGCTACACCTTC. Translating it yields CASSPDPYGYTF.

This clonotype has at least ten counts. V and J are TRBV2 and TRBJ1-1; no firm D call. The V end lost 1 base, the J end lost 7 bases, and 7 bases lay between the germline ends. The length of the CDR3 is 12 residues. Germline lookup yields CDR1 SNHLY and CDR2 FYNNEI. This CDR3 reads CASSEGGREAFF. The CDR3, as DNA: TGTGCCAGCAGTGAAGGAGGACGTGAAGCTTTCTTT.

This clonotype was detected a few times. This chain connects TRBV24-1 to TRBJ1-5, with D tentatively TRBD1 (6 bases). Trimming removed 5 bases from V and 6 bases from J, with 10 bases in between. This CDR3 has 13 amino acids. Germline CDR1 reads KGHDR; CDR2 reads SFDVKD. CDR3 region: CATSAGAGQPQHF. CDR3 nucleotide sequence: TGTGCCACCAGTGCAGGGGCGGGTCAGCCCCAGCATTTT.

Many counts were recorded for this clonotype. The rearrangement joins TRBV5-6 to TRBJ1-4, with D unresolved. V was pared by 1 base and J by 0 bases, with 4 bases between. Germline V gene lookup returns CDR1 SGHDT and CDR2 YYEEEE. This CDR3 has 14 residues. The CDR3 DNA reads as TGTGCCAGCAGCTTGATAGCAACTAATGAAAAACTGTTTTTT. It translates to CASSLIATNEKLFF.

The sample holds many counts of this clonotype. The chain links TRBV5-6 to TRBJ1-1; D is ambiguous. The CDR3 covers 15 residues. Deletions cut 6 bases from V and 4 bases from J, with 19 bases between. Germline V gene sequence: CDR1 SGHDT, CDR2 YYEEEE. The CDR3 DNA reads TGTGCCAGCAATCCCCCGGGCCCGGGCGGCACTGAAGCTTTCTTT. Translated: CASNPPGPGGTEAFF.

The chain uses TRBV5-1 and TRBJ1-4; 9 nucleotides line up with TRBD1. This CDR3 comprises 15 residues. Unmatched junction bases numbered 3, after V lost 4 bases and J lost 2 bases. Germline CDR1 is SGHRS and CDR2 is YFSETQ. The CDR3 nucleotides read TGCGCCAGCAGCCCCACAGGGGGCACTAATGAAAAACTGTTTTTT. It encodes CASSPTGGTNEKLFF.

This clonotype was seen a few times. The J gene is TRBJ2-1, the V gene TRBV11-3, with 14 bases aligning to TRBD2. The junction had 2 bases not matched to a gene; V was cut back by 3 bases and J by 10 bases. This CDR3 region has 14 residues. Germline-derived CDR1 and CDR2 are SGHNT and YENEEA. The CDR3 nucleotides are TGTGCCAGCAGCTTGGGACTAGCGGGAGTCGAGCAGTTCTTC. Its protein is CASSLGLAGVEQFF.

This clonotype appeared many times. The chain recombines TRBV5-6 with TRBJ2-3, with 9 nucleotides matching TRBD1. CDR3 length: 15 residues. V was pared by 3 bases and J by 3 bases, with 5 bases of the junction left unmatched. The germline CDR1 and CDR2 sequences are SGHDT and YYEEEE. The CDR3 sequence is CASSYGQGWTDTQYF. Written as DNA, the CDR3 is TGTGCCAGCAGCTATGGACAGGGGTGGACAGATACGCAGTATTTT.

V is TRBV6-2 or TRBV6-3 and J is TRBJ2-1; D assignment may be TRBD1 or TRBD2 (5 bases each). V gave up 10 bases and J gave up 10 bases, with 14 bases separating them. This CDR3 comprises 11 residues. Germline values: CDR1 MNHEY, CDR2 SVGEGT. The CDR3 nucleotides read TGTGCCACGGAAGCGTGGGGGGAGCAGTTCTTC. It yields the protein CATEAWGEQFF.